The rows below give T cell receptor beta chains drawn from one sample of a study of shared clonotypes between healthy human individuals. Measured with immunoSEQ multiplex PCR; TCRdb has only the in-frame clones, and not every one. The sample shows over 1.4 million clones, around 97% of them seen only once. Sequencing input: naive CD4+ T cells sorted from blood. Receptors were obtained from a man in his thirties or forties in good health. Both conserved end residues are part of each CDR3. A clone size is listed for some rows: how often the clone was seen (once, few, many), or a class if it is expanded.

clone size,V gene,J gene,CDR3 protein
-,TRBV9,TRBJ2-5,CASSPSGFQETQYF
few,TRBV9,TRBJ2-7,CASSVDPLSYEQYF
-,TRBV9,TRBJ1-2,CASSSLVADYGYTF
-,TRBV5-6,TRBJ2-3,CASSQQGATSTDTQYF
-,TRBV5-1,TRBJ1-4,CASSLGTGGRDFQAEKLFF
-,TRBV5-4,TRBJ2-1,CASSSRAGTSGNNEQFF
-,TRBV11-2,TRBJ1-3,CASSSVGARGNTIYF
-,TRBV4-1,TRBJ2-5,CASSQVSASETQYF
-,TRBV5-6,TRBJ1-4,CASSPAGTPNEKLFF
many,TRBV20-1,TRBJ2-1,CSARPRVEQFF
once,TRBV11-2,TRBJ1-4,CASSLGQPATNEKLFF
-,TRBV5-8,TRBJ2-2,CASSLESGTGLIRELFF
-,TRBV11-2,TRBJ2-3,CASSPTGPGGSGRADTQYF
-,TRBV5-1,TRBJ2-3,CASSFMGGTQYF
-,TRBV2,TRBJ2-1,CASSDYVLAGVGNEQFF
-,TRBV7-9,TRBJ2-2,CVTWETTGELFF
-,TRBV19,TRBJ1-3,CASSIGTAVSGNTIYF
-,TRBV7-3,TRBJ2-1,CANSLRIFVPSSYNEQFF
-,TRBV5-1,TRBJ2-1,CASSLWGQGGNEQFF
-,TRBV13,TRBJ2-3,CASSLELGDTQYF
-,TRBV10-3,TRBJ2-1,CAISGGLAGGNEQFF
-,TRBV5-1,TRBJ1-2,CASSLDPGRRSGYTF
-,TRBV6-6,TRBJ1-1,CARRGQGLYTEAFF
-,TRBV5-4,TRBJ2-7,CASRARGSYEQYF
once,TRBV29-1,TRBJ2-2,CSVGGTGELFF
-,TRBV5-1,TRBJ1-3,CASSLGNIPSGNTIYF
-,TRBV2,TRBJ2-1,CASSEALRLAVYNEQFF
-,TRBV27,TRBJ1-1,CASRRAPQMNTEAFF
once,TRBV7-2,TRBJ2-7,CASSSGARGGPYEQYF
-,TRBV7-3,TRBJ2-3,CASSDQGLAGVNTQYF
-,TRBV19,TRBJ2-3,CATSGRSADTQYF
-,TRBV28,TRBJ1-2,CASSPLGTGSPANYGYTF
-,TRBV5-1,TRBJ1-5,CASSLADFHRGGNQPQHF
-,TRBV9,TRBJ2-1,CASSARTISSYNEQFF
-,TRBV7-9,TRBJ2-1,CASSRLGGTYNEQFF
-,TRBV7-2,TRBJ2-4,CASSLLLGWTKNIQYF
-,TRBV5-8,TRBJ2-3,CASSRFAGGAGVDTQYF
-,TRBV20-1,TRBJ1-2,CRAEGNYGYTF
-,TRBV5-1,TRBJ2-5,CASRETSGRETQYF
-,TRBV2,TRBJ2-3,CASTEGLGVSQYF